A single sample gave rise to the 2 T cell receptor beta chains below, sequenced in a study of beta chain features in type 1 diabetes. Findings and caveats of the study: Patients with Type 1 diabetes showed moderately but significantly shorter TCRB CDR3s in all four CD4+ subsets.

Expressed TCRB transcripts were sequenced, since all the RNA that had been isolated was reverse transcribed. Sequenced by immunoSEQ multiplex PCR; TCRdb stores in-frame clones only, minus some. The data contain 120,000 to 150,000 clones, around an eighth of them singletons. The antigens these receptors bind are not known. Sequencing was done on a sample of central memory CD4+ T cells from blood. These receptors were obtained from a man aged 18 to 29 with type 1 diabetes.

A word on this clone: The junction departs from germline at one end; a sequencing error may be responsible. J is TRBJ1-1 and V is TRBV4-1; D is ambiguous. The CDR3 contains 15 residues. Looked up from germline, CDR1 is MGHRA and CDR2 is YSYEKL. The CDR3 reads CASSQGERGNPEAFF. CDR3 coding DNA: TGCGCCAGCAGCCAAGGTGAGAGAGGGAACCCTGAAGCTTTCTTT.

This clone has more than one count but fewer than ten. This sequence joins TRBV30 and TRBJ1-4; a weak D match, TRBD1 (5 bases). Germline V CDR1 and CDR2: GTSNPN, SVGIG (reference sequence). There are 16 residues in the CDR3. Trimming took off 0 bases at V and 0 bases at J, with 11 bases between the two ends. Here the CDR3 reads CAWSVSRVATNEKLFF. In DNA, the CDR3 is TGTGCCTGGAGTGTATCCAGGGTTGCAACTAATGAAAAACTGTTTTTT. The full variable domain, its missing parts supplied by reference TRBV30 and TRBJ1-4, is SQTIHQWPATLVQPVGSPLSLECTVEGTSNPNLYWYRQAAGRGLQLLFYSVGIGQISSEVPQNLSASRPQDRQFILSSKKLLLSDSGFYLCAWSVSRVATNEKLFFGSGTQLSVL.